This TCR beta chain is drawn from a study of radiation and T cells in renal cell carcinoma. General study points: Baseline intratumoral clonotype presence is unknown without pretreatment biopsies.

This clone has more than one count but fewer than ten. Its antigen remains unknown. The V gene's germline CDR1 is MGHRA and CDR2 YSYEKL. The ends were cut back, 0 bases at V and 4 bases at J, with 12 bases in the middle. This CDR3 region has 16 residues. Time point described: baseline pretreatment blood. Regarding treatment: 15 Gy SBRT to primary tumor, nephrectomy 4 weeks later. Some clones are missing from TCRdb's copy, which holds only in-frame ones; the method was immunoSEQ multiplex PCR. Among 85,000 to 100,000 clones listed, about 86% were seen once. This TCR came from a man between 50 and 59 years old with renal cell carcinoma. The chain couples TRBV4-1 to TRBJ1-4; unclear D gene. Sequenced here: blood, sampled from a patient whose treatment included radiotherapy and nephrectomy. CDR3 amino acids: CASSQEWQPDNEKLFF. DNA of the CDR3: TGCGCCAGCAGCCAAGAGTGGCAGCCTGATAATGAAAAACTGTTTTTT.